These 31 T cell receptor beta chains came from one sample sequenced in a study of radiation and T cells in renal cell carcinoma. Libraries were prepared by immunoSEQ multiplex PCR; TCRdb keeps only in-frame clonotypes and omits some of them. The sample carries 50,000 to 75,000 clones, over 70% recorded once. Specified time point: baseline pretreatment blood. Treatment specified: 15 Gy SBRT to primary tumor, nephrectomy 4 weeks later. Material: blood, obtained from a patient whose treatment included radiotherapy and nephrectomy. The receptors here all came from a man in his 60s with renal cell carcinoma.

This chain connects TRBV7-3 to TRBJ2-1, with unresolved D. The CDR3 covers 13 residues. Germline CDR1 SGHTA, CDR2 FQGTGA. The germline V and J ends were trimmed by 1 base and 7 bases, with 8 bases remaining between them. The CDR3 sequence is CASSLNPQNEQFF. As DNA, the CDR3 is TGTGCCAGCAGCTTAAACCCGCAAAATGAGCAGTTCTTC.

This CDR3 is CASSLGSGGNNEQFF. For the CDR3, the DNA is TGTGCCAGCAGCTTAGGCAGCGGGGGGAATAATGAGCAGTTCTTC. The chain employs TRBV13 and TRBJ2-1, with 9 bases identical to TRBD2. The CDR3 is 15 amino acids. Germline CDR1 reads PRHDT; CDR2 reads FYEKMQ (reference sequence). Germline trimming cut 0 bases from V and 7 bases from J; bases unmatched to any gene: 4.

The V and J genes are TRBV7-2 and TRBJ2-7; 8 positions match TRBD2. Trimming took 2 bases from V and 3 from J; bases not matched to a gene: 9. This CDR3 comprises 16 residues. Germline CDR1 reads SGHTA; CDR2 reads FQGNSA. CDR3 amino acids: CASSLPTGTRDYEQYF. The CDR3 coding sequence is TGTGCCAGCAGCTTACCCACCGGGACTAGAGACTACGAGCAGTACTTC.

The V and J genes are TRBV7-2 and TRBJ1-2; TRBD1 agrees at 7 bases. Germline V gene sequence: CDR1 SGHTA, CDR2 FQGNSA. This CDR3 has 15 amino acids. The junction had 11 bases not matched to a gene; V was cut back by 5 bases and J by 5 bases. The CDR3 reads CASSDTGTDFYGYTF. The CDR3 DNA reads as TGTGCCAGCAGCGATACCGGGACAGACTTTTATGGCTACACCTTC.

This clone showed up just once. The chain joins TRBV4-2 to TRBJ1-2; 7 bases match TRBD1. Germline-derived CDR1 and CDR2 are LGHNA and YNFKEQ. With V trimmed by 2 bases and J by 2 bases, 5 bases remained unmatched. This CDR3 comprises 15 residues. The CDR3: CASSQTQQGNYGYTF. CDR3 in DNA: TGTGCCAGCAGCCAAACTCAACAGGGGAACTATGGCTACACCTTC.

The chain joins TRBV7-3 to TRBJ2-3; perhaps TRBD1 as D (5 bases). The V and J ends lost 5 bases and 6 bases respectively, with 18 bases between them. The germline V gene encodes CDR1 SGHTA and CDR2 FQGTGA. CDR3 length: 15 residues. CDR3 bases: TGTGCCAGCAGCCCCTCTGCCCAGGGTCATGATACGCAGTATTTT. Translating gives CASSPSAQGHDTQYF.

This rearrangement joins TRBV2 to TRBJ2-2; D is possibly TRBD1 (5 bases). Germline V gene sequence: CDR1 SNHLY, CDR2 FYNNEI. The CDR3 totals 16 residues. V lost 0 bases, J lost 1 base, and 9 bases lay in between. CDR3 in DNA: TGTGCCAGCAGTGAAGCGGGGCACAGGAACACCGGGGAGCTGTTTTTT. Amino acid sequence: CASSEAGHRNTGELFF.

CDR3 DNA sequence: TGTGCCAGCAGTCGACAGGGGGCCTTCGGCTACACCTTC. It specifies CASSRQGAFGYTF. The V call is TRBV28, the J call TRBJ1-2; 10 bases match TRBD1. This CDR3 has 13 residues. Germline trimming cut 5 bases from V and 8 bases from J; bases unmatched to any gene: 5. Germline V gives CDR1 MDHEN, CDR2 SYDVKM.

The chain couples TRBV9 to TRBJ2-5, with 7 bases aligning to TRBD1. CDR3 length: 14 amino acids. Trimming removed 3 bases from V and 0 bases from J; junction bases left unmatched: 2. Germline-derived CDR1 and CDR2 are SGDLS and YYNGEE. The CDR3 protein is CASSAGTDQETQYF. Here the CDR3 DNA reads TGTGCCAGCAGCGCCGGGACAGACCAAGAGACCCAGTACTTC.

The CDR3 region is CASSLAGNIGANVLTF. The CDR3, as DNA: TGCGCCAGCAGCTTGGCGGGGAATATCGGGGCCAACGTCCTGACTTTC. This sequence joins TRBV5-1 and TRBJ2-6; the D gene is possibly TRBD2 (5 bases). V was clipped by 0 bases and J by 4 bases, with 11 bases between them. Germline loops: CDR1 SGHRS, CDR2 YFSETQ. This CDR3 region has 16 residues.

This chain joins TRBV10-3 and TRBJ2-7; the D gene could be TRBD1 or TRBD2 (5 bases each). Germline V gives CDR1 ENHRY, CDR2 SYGVKD. V was trimmed by 6 bases and J by 3 bases, leaving 24 bases between them. The CDR3 has 17 residues. CDR3 in amino acids: CAIRPGRTSTFNYEQYF. CDR3 sequence (DNA): TGTGCCATCAGACCGGGACGTACGTCCACCTTTAACTACGAGCAGTACTTC.

The gene calls are TRBV11-3 and TRBJ2-5; D is possibly TRBD1 (5 bases). Trimming pared 6 bases from V and 3 bases from J, leaving 17 bases between. This CDR3 comprises 15 residues. The germline V gene encodes CDR1 SGHNT and CDR2 YENEEA. The CDR3 is CASSLRVVEKETQYF. CDR3 bases: TGTGCCAGCAGTCTCAGGGTTGTTGAGAAAGAGACCCAGTACTTC.

The rearrangement links TRBV6-1 to TRBJ2-1, with TRBD2 as a possible D gene (6 bases). V lost 1 base and J 8 bases, leaving 9 bases between the germline ends. The CDR3 loop spans 13 amino acids. The germline CDR1 and CDR2 sequences are MNHNS and SASEGT. CDR3 region: CASSEDWGDEQFF. CDR3 in DNA: TGTGCCAGCAGTGAAGATTGGGGGGATGAGCAGTTCTTC.

This CDR3 reads CASSRGQGAYEQYF. The CDR3 bases are TGTGCCAGCAGTCGCGGACAGGGGGCCTACGAGCAGTACTTC. J is TRBJ2-7 and V is TRBV6-5, with 10 bases lining up with TRBD1. This CDR3 has 14 residues. Germline V gene data show CDR1 as MNHEY and CDR2 as SVGAGI. V gave up 5 bases and J gave up 2 bases; unmatched junction bases: 3.

The V call is TRBV15, the J call TRBJ2-6; either TRBD1 or TRBD2 may fit D (5 bases each). The length of the CDR3 is 17 residues. The ends were cut back, 7 bases at V and 0 bases at J, with 16 bases in the middle. Germline V lookup: CDR1 LNHNV, CDR2 YYDKDF (reference sequence). The CDR3 DNA reads as TGTGCCACCATGACCACCTTGGGGGTCTCTGGGGCCAACGTCCTGACTTTC. Amino acids: CATMTTLGVSGANVLTF.

The chain recombines TRBV5-1 with TRBJ2-7; 7 bases agree with TRBD1. Germline V gives CDR1 SGHRS, CDR2 YFSETQ. This CDR3 region has 14 residues. Unmatched junction bases numbered 5, after V lost 2 bases and J lost 3 bases. The CDR3 DNA follows: TGCGCCAGCAGCTTTATCCGGGACAGCTACGAGCAGTACTTC. Its translation is CASSFIRDSYEQYF.

The chain has TRBV6-5 and TRBJ1-2; the D is unclear. Trimming took 0 bases from V and 3 from J, leaving 2 bases between them. This CDR3 is 12 amino acids long. Germline values: CDR1 MNHEY, CDR2 SVGAGI. In DNA, the CDR3 is TGTGCCAGCAGTTACTCTGACTATGGCTACACCTTC. It encodes CASSYSDYGYTF.

This clone was seen only a few times. The chain carries TRBV7-9 and TRBJ1-2, with TRBD1 matching 7 bases. The CDR3 is 13 amino acids. J was trimmed by 8 bases and V by 1 base; bases with no gene match: 4. Germline lookup yields CDR1 SEHNR and CDR2 FQNEAQ (reference sequence). The CDR3 DNA is TGTGCCAGCAGCTTAGAGGGGGCGAGAGGCTACACCTTC. This translates into CASSLEGARGYTF.

This chain connects TRBV5-1 to TRBJ2-3, with D perhaps TRBD2 (6 bases). Deletions cut 6 bases from V and 8 bases from J, with 25 bases between. This CDR3 comprises 16 residues. Per germline, CDR1 SGHRS and CDR2 YFSETQ. CDR3 in DNA: TGCGCCAGCACCCCTCGAGGGGTCCGGGGGTGGGTTACGCAGTATTTT. Protein: CASTPRGVRGWVTQYF.

The gene calls are TRBV6-6 and TRBJ2-1, with D perhaps given as TRBD1 or TRBD2 (6 bases each). Deletions cut 0 bases from V and 6 bases from J, with 9 bases between. The CDR3 totals 14 residues. Germline loops: CDR1 MNHNY, CDR2 SVGAGI (reference sequence). CDR3 sequence: CASSYSRGVNEQFF. Written as DNA, the CDR3 is TGTGCCAGCAGTTACTCGAGGGGGGTCAATGAGCAGTTCTTC.

J is TRBJ2-2 and V is TRBV5-1; 8 nucleotides align to TRBD2. The ends lost 7 bases at V and 5 bases at J; junction bases unmatched: 19. This CDR3 contains 18 residues. CDR1 and CDR2 from the germline V gene are SGHRS and YFSETQ. In nucleotides, the CDR3 is TGCGCCAGCTCAGGTTTCGGGCTAGCGGGTCTTATGACCGGGGAGCTGTTTTTT. This gives the protein CASSGFGLAGLMTGELFF.

The gene calls are TRBV5-1 and TRBJ2-3, with 10 bases aligning to TRBD1. In germline, CDR1 is SGHRS, CDR2 YFSETQ. The J segment lost 6 bases and the V segment lost 4 bases, leaving 8 bases of the junction unmatched. The CDR3 length is 15 residues. The CDR3 region has the DNA TGCGCCAGCAGCGCCCGGGACAGGGGACCGGATACGCAGTATTTT. Translated, it gives CASSARDRGPDTQYF. Filled out from reference TRBV5-1 and TRBJ2-3, the complete variable domain reads KAGVTQTPRYLIKTRGQQVTLSCSPISGHRSVSWYQQTPGQGLQFLFEYFSETQRNKGNFPGRFSGRQFSNSRSEMNVSTLELGDSALYLCASSARDRGPDTQYFGPGTRLTVL.

The V call is TRBV23-1, the J call TRBJ2-7, with D possibly TRBD2 on 6 matching bases. TRBV23-1 carries the ORF label, with uncertain function. V lost 4 bases and J 12 bases, leaving 19 bases between the germline ends. The CDR3 consists of 13 residues. CDR3 region: CASSRKTRRGLYF. CDR3 DNA sequence: TGCGCCAGCAGTCGAAAGACTAGGAGGGGTTTGTACTTC.

The chain joins TRBV7-9 to TRBJ2-1, with TRBD2 matching over 9 bases. V lost 5 bases, J lost 4 bases, and 6 bases stayed unmatched. Germline V gene lookup returns CDR1 SEHNR and CDR2 FQNEAQ (reference sequence). The CDR3 totals 15 residues. CDR3 sequence reads: CASSPLAGRYNEQFF. As DNA, the CDR3 is TGTGCCAGCAGCCCCCTAGCGGGGAGATACAATGAGCAGTTCTTC. The variable domain in full, completed from reference TRBV7-9 and TRBJ2-1, reads DTGVSQNPRHKITKRGQNVTFRCDPISEHNRLYWYRQTLGQGPEFLTYFQNEAQLEKSRLLSDRFSAERPKGSFSTLEIQRTEQGDSAMYLCASSPLAGRYNEQFFGPGTRLTVL.

J is TRBJ2-1 and V is TRBV7-2, with 8 bases matching TRBD1. V was pared by 4 bases and J by 7 bases, with 9 bases of the junction left unmatched. In germline, CDR1 is SGHTA, CDR2 FQGNSA. CDR3 size: 15 residues. This CDR3 reads CASSSGQGVGNEQFF. The CDR3 DNA is TGTGCCAGCAGCTCAGGACAGGGAGTGGGGAATGAGCAGTTCTTC.

This clone was seen more than once but under ten times. The rearrangement joins TRBV11-3 to TRBJ2-1; D is possibly TRBD1 (5 bases). This CDR3 region has 16 residues. The ends were cut back, 2 bases at V and 2 bases at J, with 13 bases in the middle. The germline V gene has CDR1 SGHNT and CDR2 YENEEA. CDR3 loop: CASSLTFRGAYNEQFF. DNA of the CDR3: TGTGCCAGCAGCTTAACCTTTAGGGGCGCCTACAATGAGCAGTTCTTC.

The rearrangement uses TRBV19 and TRBJ1-1, with no clear D. The CDR3 runs 11 residues. The germline V and J ends were trimmed by 9 bases and 1 base, with 6 bases remaining between them. Germline lookup yields CDR1 LNHDA and CDR2 SQIVND (reference sequence). CDR3 sequence reads: CASHTNTEAFF. The CDR3 nucleotides read TGTGCCAGCCACACGAACACTGAAGCTTTCTTT.

The chain has TRBV7-2 and TRBJ2-3; 14 bases match TRBD2. The length of the CDR3 is 16 residues. Germline CDR1 SGHTA, CDR2 FQGNSA. J gave up 4 bases and V 4 bases, and 4 bases lay outside the gene matches. Here the CDR3 reads CASSSWTSGGSDTQYF. CDR3 DNA sequence: TGTGCCAGCAGCTCTTGGACTAGCGGGGGGTCAGATACGCAGTATTTT.

The chain employs TRBV6-5 and TRBJ2-7; tentative D call: TRBD1 (5 bases). CDR1 and CDR2 from the germline V gene are MNHEY and SVGAGI. This CDR3 has 13 residues. V lost 2 bases and J 5 bases, leaving 10 bases between the germline ends. The CDR3 protein is CASSYRGTHEQYF. The CDR3 DNA reads TGTGCCAGCAGTTACAGGGGCACCCACGAGCAGTACTTC.

V is TRBV5-6 and J is TRBJ1-2; no firm D call. Trimming removed 4 bases at V and 4 bases at J, with 20 bases between. This CDR3 region has 16 residues. Germline V gene data show CDR1 as SGHDT and CDR2 as YYEEEE. This CDR3 is CASSGFLGPTGYGYTF. For the CDR3, the DNA is TGTGCCAGCAGCGGATTCCTTGGTCCTACCGGCTATGGCTACACCTTC.

The gene calls are TRBV7-6 and TRBJ1-2; D not resolved. The V gene's germline CDR1 is SGHVS and CDR2 FNYEAQ. This CDR3 has 18 amino acids. V was pared by 5 bases and J by 0 bases, with 22 bases between. CDR3 DNA sequence: TGTGCCAGCAGCCCCCGACATAGGGCCTCACGGTCTAACTATGGCTACACCTTC. It encodes CASSPRHRASRSNYGYTF.